The clone carrying this T cell receptor (beta chain) was observed a handful of times. Its antigen is not known. Method: immunoSEQ multiplex PCR; TCRdb's copy keeps in-frame clones and lacks some. Among about 19,000 clones listed, about 90% were seen once. These data are taken from a study of T cells in localized non-small cell lung cancer. Overall study findings and caveats: Tumor samples were not multi-region, leaving intratumor heterogeneity unexcluded. When the top 100 tumor clones were examined, a median approximately 59 of them also appeared in the adjacent lung, which was paired and uninvolved. Increased T cell density in blood showed an association with longer overall survival. Clonality of T cells reached its maximum in uninvolved adjacent lung, surpassing tumor.

V gave up 0 bases and J gave up 6 bases, with 11 bases separating them. The CDR3 totals 14 residues. Germline-derived CDR1 and CDR2 are SGHTA and FQGNSA. The sample here was peripheral blood, taken before any cancer treatment. The clonotype was recovered from a male donor at least 60 years old with stage I squamous cell lung carcinoma. The chain joins TRBV7-2 to TRBJ1-1, with D unclear. CDR3 sequence (DNA): TGTGCCAGCAGCTTAGCGCCGGGTCGGGCTGAAGCTTTCTTT. Translated: CASSLAPGRAEAFF.